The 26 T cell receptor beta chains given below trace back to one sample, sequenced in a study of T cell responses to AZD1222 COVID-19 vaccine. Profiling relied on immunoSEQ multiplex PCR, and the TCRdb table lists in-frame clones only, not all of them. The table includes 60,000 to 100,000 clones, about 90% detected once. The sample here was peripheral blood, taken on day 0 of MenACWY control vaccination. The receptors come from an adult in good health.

Here the CDR3 reads CASSLPGVNQPQHF. In nucleotides, the CDR3 is TGTGCCAGCAGTTTGCCAGGGGTCAATCAGCCCCAGCATTTT. The chain is built from TRBV28 and TRBJ1-5; TRBD1 might be the D (6 bases). There are 14 residues in the CDR3. Trimming removed 3 bases at V and 3 bases at J, with 9 bases between. Germline V CDR1 and CDR2: MDHEN, SYDVKM.

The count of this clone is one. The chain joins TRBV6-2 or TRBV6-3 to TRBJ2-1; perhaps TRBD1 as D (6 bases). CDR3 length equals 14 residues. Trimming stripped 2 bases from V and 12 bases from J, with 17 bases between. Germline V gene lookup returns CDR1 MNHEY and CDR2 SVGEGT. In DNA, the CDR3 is TGTGCCAGCAGTTACCCGGAGGTAAGGGGGTCGCAGTTCTTC. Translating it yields CASSYPEVRGSQFF.

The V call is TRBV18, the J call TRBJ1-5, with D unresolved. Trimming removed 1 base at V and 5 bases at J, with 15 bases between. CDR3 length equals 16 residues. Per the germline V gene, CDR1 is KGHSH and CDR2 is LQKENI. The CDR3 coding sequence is TGTGCCAGCTCACCACAGACACTAAGTAACGATCAGCCCCAGCATTTT. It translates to CASSPQTLSNDQPQHF.

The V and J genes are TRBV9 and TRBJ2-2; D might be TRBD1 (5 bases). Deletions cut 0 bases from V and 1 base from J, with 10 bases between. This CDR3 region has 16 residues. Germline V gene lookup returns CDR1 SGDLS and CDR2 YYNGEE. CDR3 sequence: CASSVGGARNTGELFF. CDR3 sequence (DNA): TGTGCCAGCAGCGTAGGTGGGGCCCGGAACACCGGGGAGCTGTTTTTT.

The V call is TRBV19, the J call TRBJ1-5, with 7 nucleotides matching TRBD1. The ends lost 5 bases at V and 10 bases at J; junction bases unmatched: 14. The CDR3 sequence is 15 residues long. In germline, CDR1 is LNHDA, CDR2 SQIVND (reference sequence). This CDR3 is CASSPGTERISPQHF. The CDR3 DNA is TGTGCCAGTAGTCCGGGGACAGAGAGGATCAGCCCCCAGCATTTT.

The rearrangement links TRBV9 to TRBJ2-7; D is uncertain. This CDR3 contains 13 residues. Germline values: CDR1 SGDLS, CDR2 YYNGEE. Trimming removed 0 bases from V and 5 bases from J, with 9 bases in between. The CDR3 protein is CASSVGQKDEQYF. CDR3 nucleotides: TGTGCCAGCAGCGTAGGGCAGAAAGACGAGCAGTACTTC.

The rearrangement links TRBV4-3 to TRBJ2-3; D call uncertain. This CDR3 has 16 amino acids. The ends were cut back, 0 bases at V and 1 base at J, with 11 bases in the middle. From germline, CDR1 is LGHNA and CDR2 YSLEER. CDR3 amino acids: CASSQDLTGRTDTQYF. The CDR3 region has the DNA TGCGCCAGCAGCCAAGATTTGACGGGTCGCACAGATACGCAGTATTTT.

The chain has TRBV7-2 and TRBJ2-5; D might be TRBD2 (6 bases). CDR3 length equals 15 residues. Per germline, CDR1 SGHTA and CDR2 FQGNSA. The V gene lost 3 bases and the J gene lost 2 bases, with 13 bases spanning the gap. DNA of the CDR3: TGTGCCAGCAGCTTCCGATCTAGCGCTCAAGAGACCCAGTACTTC. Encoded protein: CASSFRSSAQETQYF. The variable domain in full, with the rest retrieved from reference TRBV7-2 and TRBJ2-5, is GAGVSQSPSNKVTEKGKDVELRCDPISGHTALYWYRQSLGQGLEFLIYFQGNSAPDKSGLPSDRFSAERTGGSVSTLTIQRTQQEDSAVYLCASSFRSSAQETQYFGPGTRLLVL.

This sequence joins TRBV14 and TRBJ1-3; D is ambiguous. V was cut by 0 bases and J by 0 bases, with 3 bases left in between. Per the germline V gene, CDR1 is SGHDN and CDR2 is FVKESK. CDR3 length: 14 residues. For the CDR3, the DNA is TGTGCCAGCAGCCAAGACAGCTCTGGAAACACCATATATTTT. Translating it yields CASSQDSSGNTIYF.

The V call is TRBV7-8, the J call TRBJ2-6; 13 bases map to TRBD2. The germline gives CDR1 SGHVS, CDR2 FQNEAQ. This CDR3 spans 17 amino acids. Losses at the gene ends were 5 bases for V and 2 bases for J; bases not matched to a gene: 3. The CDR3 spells CASSLGTSGAGANVLTF. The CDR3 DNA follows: TGTGCCAGCAGCCTCGGGACTAGCGGGGCTGGGGCCAACGTCCTGACTTTC.

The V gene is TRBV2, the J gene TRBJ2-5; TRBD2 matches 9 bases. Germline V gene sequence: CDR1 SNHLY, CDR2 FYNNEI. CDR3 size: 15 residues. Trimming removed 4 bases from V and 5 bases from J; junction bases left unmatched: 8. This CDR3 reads CASSVRGGPVETQYF. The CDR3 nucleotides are TGTGCCAGCAGTGTGCGGGGGGGGCCTGTCGAGACCCAGTACTTC.

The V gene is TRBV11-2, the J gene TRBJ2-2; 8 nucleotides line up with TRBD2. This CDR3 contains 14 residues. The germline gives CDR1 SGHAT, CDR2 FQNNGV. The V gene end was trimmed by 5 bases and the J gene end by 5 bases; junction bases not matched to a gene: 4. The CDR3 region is CASSLASGTGELFF. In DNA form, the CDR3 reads TGTGCCAGCAGCCTAGCTAGCGGGACCGGGGAGCTGTTTTTT.

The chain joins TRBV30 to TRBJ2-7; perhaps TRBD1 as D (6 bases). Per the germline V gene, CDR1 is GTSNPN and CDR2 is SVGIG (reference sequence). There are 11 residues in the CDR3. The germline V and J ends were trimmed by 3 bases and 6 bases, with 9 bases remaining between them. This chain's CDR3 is CAWSSRGEQYF. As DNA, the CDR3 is TGTGCCTGGAGCTCCAGGGGCGAGCAGTACTTC.

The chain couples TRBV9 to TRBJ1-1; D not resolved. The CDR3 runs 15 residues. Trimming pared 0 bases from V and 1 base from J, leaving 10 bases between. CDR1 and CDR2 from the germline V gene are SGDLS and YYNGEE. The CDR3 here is CASSVGVTENTEAFF. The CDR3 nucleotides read TGTGCCAGCAGCGTAGGTGTGACGGAGAACACTGAAGCTTTCTTT.

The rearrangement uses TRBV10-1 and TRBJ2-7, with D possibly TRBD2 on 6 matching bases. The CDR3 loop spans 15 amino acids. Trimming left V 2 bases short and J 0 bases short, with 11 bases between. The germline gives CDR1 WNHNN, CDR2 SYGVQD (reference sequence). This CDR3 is CASSEGLPISYEQYF. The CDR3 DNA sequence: TGCGCCAGCAGTGAGGGACTACCGATCTCCTACGAGCAGTACTTC.

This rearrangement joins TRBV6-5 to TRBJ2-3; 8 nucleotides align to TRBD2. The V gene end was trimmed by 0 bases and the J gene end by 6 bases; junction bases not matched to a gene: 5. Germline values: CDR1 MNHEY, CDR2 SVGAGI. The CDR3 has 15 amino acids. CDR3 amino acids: CASSYSEREWDTQYF. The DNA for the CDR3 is TGTGCCAGCAGTTACTCAGAGCGGGAGTGGGATACGCAGTATTTT.

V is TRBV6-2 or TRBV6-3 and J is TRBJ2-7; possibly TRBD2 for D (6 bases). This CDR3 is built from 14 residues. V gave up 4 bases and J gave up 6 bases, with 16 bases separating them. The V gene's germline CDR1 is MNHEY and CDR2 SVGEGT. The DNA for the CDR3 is TGTGCCAGCAGTTTAGGAGGGGCGGGTCTCGAGCAGTACTTC. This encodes CASSLGGAGLEQYF.

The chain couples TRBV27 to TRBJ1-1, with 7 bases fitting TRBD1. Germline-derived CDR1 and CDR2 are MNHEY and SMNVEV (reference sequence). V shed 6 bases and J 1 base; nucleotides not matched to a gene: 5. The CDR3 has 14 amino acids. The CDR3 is CASRTRTGNTEAFF. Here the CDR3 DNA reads TGTGCCAGCAGAACCCGGACAGGGAACACTGAAGCTTTCTTT.

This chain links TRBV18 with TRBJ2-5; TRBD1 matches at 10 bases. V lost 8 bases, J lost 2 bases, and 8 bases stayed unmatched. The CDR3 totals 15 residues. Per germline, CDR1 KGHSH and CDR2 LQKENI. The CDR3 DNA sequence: TGTGCCAGCCATCTCGGGACAGGGGAGCAAGAGACCCAGTACTTC. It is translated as CASHLGTGEQETQYF.

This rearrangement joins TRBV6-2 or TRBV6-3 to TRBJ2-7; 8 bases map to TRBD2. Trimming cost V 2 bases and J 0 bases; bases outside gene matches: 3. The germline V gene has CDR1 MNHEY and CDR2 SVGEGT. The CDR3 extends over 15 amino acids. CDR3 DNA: TGTGCCAGCAGTTACAGCGGGGGCCTCTCCTACGAGCAGTACTTC. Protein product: CASSYSGGLSYEQYF.

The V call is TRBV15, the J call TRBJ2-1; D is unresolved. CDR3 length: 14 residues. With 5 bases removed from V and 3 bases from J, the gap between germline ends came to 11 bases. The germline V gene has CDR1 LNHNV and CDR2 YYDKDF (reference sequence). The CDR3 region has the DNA TGTGCCACCAGCCGTACAACGGGCTACAATGAGCAGTTCTTC. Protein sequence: CATSRTTGYNEQFF.

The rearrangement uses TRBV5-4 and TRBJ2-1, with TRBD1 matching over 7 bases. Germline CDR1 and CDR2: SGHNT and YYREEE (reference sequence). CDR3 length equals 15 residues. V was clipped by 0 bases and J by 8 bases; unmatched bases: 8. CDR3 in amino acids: CASSLEQGSWDEQFF. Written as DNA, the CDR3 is TGTGCCAGCAGCTTGGAACAGGGGTCTTGGGATGAGCAGTTCTTC.

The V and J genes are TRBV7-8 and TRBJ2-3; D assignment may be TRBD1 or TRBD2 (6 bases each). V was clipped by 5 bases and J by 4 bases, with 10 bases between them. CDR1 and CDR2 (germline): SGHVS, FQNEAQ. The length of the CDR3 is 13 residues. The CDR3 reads CASSLGGSDTQYF. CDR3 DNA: TGTGCCAGCAGCCTCGGGGGCTCAGATACGCAGTATTTT.

This CDR3 is CASQPGSNQPQHF. CDR3 in DNA: TGTGCCAGCCAACCCGGGAGCAATCAGCCCCAGCATTTT. This sequence joins TRBV28 and TRBJ1-5, with D unresolved. The CDR3 is 13 amino acids. Germline lookup yields CDR1 MDHEN and CDR2 SYDVKM. Trimming cost V 8 bases and J 1 base, with 9 bases left between them.

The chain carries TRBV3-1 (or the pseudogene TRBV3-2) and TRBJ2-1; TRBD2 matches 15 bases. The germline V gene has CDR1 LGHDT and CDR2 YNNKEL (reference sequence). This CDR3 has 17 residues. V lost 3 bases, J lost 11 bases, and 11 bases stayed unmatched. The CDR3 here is CASSHKPRTSGRVKQFF. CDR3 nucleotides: TGTGCCAGCAGCCACAAACCGCGGACTAGCGGGAGGGTAAAGCAGTTCTTC.

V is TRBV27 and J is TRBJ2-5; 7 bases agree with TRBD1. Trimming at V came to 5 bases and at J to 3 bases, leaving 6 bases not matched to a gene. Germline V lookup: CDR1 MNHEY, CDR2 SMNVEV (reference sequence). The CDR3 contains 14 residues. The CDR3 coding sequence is TGTGCCAGCAGTACCGGGACAGTTAAAGAGACCCAGTACTTC. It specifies CASSTGTVKETQYF.